This TCR beta chain emerged from a study of CD8 T cells in Susac syndrome. CD8+ and CD4+ T cells circulating in blood were sequenced for TCR beta. FACS enriched CD8+ TEMRA cells, while bulk CD8+ and CD4+ were negatively isolated. Random hexamers primed reverse transcription of about 0.45 to 1 ug RNA. The method of amplification for TCR beta CDR3 was immunoSEQ multiplex PCR, covering 54 Vbeta and 13 Jbeta. Each CDR3 protein gets one entry after TCRdb re-called the immunoSEQ multiplex PCR reads with MiXCR. The sample has about 300,000 distinct CDR3 sequences, 89% seen once. The CDR3 extends over 14 amino acids. CDR1 and CDR2 (germline): SGDLS, YYNGEE. The V gene lost 3 bases and the J gene lost 5 bases, with 12 bases spanning the gap.

The V call is TRBV9, the J call TRBJ2-1, with D possibly being TRBD1 or TRBD2 (5 bases each). This clonotype was sampled from a human donor with multiple sclerosis. Input material: CD8+ T cells from PBMCs. The CDR3: CASSASGTDNEQFF. Here the CDR3 DNA reads TGTGCCAGCAGCGCGAGTGGGACGGACAATGAGCAGTTCTTC. Full variable domain (remainder filled in from reference TRBV9 and TRBJ2-1): DSGVTQTPKHLITATGQRVTLRCSPRSGDLSVYWYQQSLDQGLQFLIQYYNGEERAKGNILERFSAQQFPDLHSELNLSSLELGDSALYFCASSASGTDNEQFFGPGTRLTVL.